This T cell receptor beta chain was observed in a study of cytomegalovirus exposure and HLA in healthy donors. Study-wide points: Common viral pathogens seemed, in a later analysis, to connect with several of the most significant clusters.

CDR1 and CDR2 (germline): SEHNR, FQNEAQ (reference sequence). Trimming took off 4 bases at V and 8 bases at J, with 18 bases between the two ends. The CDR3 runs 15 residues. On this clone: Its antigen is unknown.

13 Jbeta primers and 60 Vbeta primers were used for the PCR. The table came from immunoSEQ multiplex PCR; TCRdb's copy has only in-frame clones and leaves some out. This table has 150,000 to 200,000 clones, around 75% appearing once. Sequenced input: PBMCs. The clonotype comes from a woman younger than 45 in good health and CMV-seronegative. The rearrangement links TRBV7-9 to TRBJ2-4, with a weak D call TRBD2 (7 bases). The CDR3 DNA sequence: TGTGCCAGCAGCTCCCTAGGGGGGGAGAGGGACATTCAGTACTTC. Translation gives CASSSLGGERDIQYF.